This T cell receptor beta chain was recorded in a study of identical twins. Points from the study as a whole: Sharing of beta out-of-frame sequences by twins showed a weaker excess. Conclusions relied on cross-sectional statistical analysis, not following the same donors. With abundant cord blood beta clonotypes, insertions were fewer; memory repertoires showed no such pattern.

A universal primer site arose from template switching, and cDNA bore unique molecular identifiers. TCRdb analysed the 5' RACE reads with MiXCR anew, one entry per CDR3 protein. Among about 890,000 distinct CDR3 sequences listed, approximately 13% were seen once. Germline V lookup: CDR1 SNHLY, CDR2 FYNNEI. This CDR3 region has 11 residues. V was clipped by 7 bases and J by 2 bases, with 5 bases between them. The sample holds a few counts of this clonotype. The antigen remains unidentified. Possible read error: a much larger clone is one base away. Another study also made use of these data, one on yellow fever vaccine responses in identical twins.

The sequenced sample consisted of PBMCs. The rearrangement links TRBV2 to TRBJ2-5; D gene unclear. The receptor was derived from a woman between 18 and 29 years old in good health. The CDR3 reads CASTKQETQYF. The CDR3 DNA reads TGTGCCAGCACCAAACAAGAGACCCAGTACTTC.